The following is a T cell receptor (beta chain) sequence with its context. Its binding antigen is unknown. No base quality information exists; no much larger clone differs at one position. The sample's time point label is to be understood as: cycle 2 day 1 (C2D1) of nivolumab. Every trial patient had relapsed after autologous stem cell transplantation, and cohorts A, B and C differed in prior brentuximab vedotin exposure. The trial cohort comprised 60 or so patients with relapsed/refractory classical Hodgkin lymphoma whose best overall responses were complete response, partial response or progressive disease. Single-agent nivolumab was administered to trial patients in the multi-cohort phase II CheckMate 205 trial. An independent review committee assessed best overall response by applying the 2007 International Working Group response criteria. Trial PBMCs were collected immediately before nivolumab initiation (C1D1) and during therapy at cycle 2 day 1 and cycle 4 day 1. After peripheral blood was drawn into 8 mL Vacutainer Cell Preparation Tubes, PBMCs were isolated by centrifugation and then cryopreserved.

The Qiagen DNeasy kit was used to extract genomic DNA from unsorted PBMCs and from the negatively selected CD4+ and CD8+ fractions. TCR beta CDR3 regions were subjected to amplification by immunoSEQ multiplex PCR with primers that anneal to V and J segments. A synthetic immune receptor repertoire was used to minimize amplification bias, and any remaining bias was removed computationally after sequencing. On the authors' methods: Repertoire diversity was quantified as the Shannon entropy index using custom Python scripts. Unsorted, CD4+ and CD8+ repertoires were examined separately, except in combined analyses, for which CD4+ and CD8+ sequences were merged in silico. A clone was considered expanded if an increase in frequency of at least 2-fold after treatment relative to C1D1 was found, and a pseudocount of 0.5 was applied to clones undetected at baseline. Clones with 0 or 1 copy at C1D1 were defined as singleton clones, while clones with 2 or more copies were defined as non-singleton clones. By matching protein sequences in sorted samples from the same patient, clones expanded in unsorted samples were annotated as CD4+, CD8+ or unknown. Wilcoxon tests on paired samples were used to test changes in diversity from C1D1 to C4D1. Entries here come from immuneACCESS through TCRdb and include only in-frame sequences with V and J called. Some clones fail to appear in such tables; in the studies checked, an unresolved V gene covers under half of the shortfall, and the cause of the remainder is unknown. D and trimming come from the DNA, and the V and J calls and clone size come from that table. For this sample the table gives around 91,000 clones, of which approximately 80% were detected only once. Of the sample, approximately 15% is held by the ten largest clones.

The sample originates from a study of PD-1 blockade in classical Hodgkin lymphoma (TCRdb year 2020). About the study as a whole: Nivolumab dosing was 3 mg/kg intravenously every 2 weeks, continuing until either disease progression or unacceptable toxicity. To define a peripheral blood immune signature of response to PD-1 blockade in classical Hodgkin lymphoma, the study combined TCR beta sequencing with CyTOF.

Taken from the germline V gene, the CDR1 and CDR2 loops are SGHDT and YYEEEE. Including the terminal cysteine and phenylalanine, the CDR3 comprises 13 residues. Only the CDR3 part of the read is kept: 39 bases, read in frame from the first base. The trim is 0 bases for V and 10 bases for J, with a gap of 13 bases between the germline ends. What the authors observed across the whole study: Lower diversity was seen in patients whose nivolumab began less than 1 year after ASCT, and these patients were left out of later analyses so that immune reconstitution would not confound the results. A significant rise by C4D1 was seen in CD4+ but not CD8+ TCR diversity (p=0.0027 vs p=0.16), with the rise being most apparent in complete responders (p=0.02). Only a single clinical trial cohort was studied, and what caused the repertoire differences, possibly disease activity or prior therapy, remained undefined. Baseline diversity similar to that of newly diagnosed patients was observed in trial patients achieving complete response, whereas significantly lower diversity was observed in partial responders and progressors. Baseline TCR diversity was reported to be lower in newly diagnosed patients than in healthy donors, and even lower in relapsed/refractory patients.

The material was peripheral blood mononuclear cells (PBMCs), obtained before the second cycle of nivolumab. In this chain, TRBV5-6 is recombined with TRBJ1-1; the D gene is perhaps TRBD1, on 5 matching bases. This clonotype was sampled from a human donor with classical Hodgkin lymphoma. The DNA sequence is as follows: TGTGCCAGCAGCTTGGGCGGGACCGAGGGAGCTTTCTTT. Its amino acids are CASSLGGTEGAFF.